These 25 T cell receptor beta chains were all obtained from the same sample, sequenced in a study of T-cell memory formation after mild COVID-19 (dated by TCRdb to the early 2020s). Receptors were amplified or captured by 5' RACE. The sequencer listed for this sample is Illumina NovaSeq 6000. Starting from the raw public reads, TCRdb applied fastp trimming at Q25, assembled clones with MiXCR and retained in-frame beta chains. Each CDR3 protein appears once, grouped with its most common genes and DNA. The sample table holds a few hundred thousand distinct CDR3 sequences, of which approximately 23% were seen once. Jointly, the top ten make up about 12% of the sample. The sample comprised PBMCs or a T cell subset sorted from them (not recorded which). The receptor set was obtained from an adult woman who had mild COVID-19 (a few samples of this study predate the infection). The sample titles of this study are shuffled in the database, so cell type and time point are left out; the donor was told from shared clones.

This chain connects TRBV7-9 to TRBJ2-7, with D possibly being TRBD1 (6 bases). CDR3 length: 13 amino acids. Between the trimmed V and J ends, which lost 6 bases and 1 base, there was a span of 10 bases. Germline CDR1 reads SEHNR; CDR2 reads FQNEAQ (reference sequence). The CDR3 region is CASRADSSYEQYF. In nucleotides, the CDR3 is TGTGCCAGCAGAGCGGACAGTTCCTACGAGCAGTACTTC.

Only a few counts were recorded for this clonotype. The CDR3 spells CASREVRGYTEAFF. DNA of the CDR3: TGCGCCAGCAGGGAAGTACGGGGGTACACTGAAGCTTTCTTT. This chain uses TRBV5-1 with TRBJ1-1; tentatively, D is TRBD1 (5 bases). V lost 5 bases and J lost 3, with 14 bases in between. The length of the CDR3 is 14 residues. CDR1 and CDR2 (germline): SGHRS, YFSETQ.

This clonotype was seen a handful of times. The chain employs TRBV25-1 and TRBJ2-7; 10 bases agree with TRBD1. Germline V CDR1 and CDR2: MGHDK, SYGVNS. The CDR3 length is 16 residues. After removal of 8 bases from V and 3 bases from J, the junction contained 13 bases not matched to a gene. CDR3 region: CASEGQGRLTSYEQYF. CDR3 sequence (DNA): TGTGCCAGCGAGGGACAGGGGCGACTGACTAGCTACGAGCAGTACTTC.

At least ten counts were recorded for this clonotype. The genes are TRBV12-3 or TRBV12-4 and TRBJ2-7; TRBD2 aligns across 9 bases. This CDR3 comprises 12 residues. V was pared by 6 bases and J by 8 bases, with 5 bases of the junction left unmatched. The CDR3 loop is CASRAGGQKQYF. In DNA, the CDR3 is TGTGCCAGCAGAGCGGGGGGTCAGAAGCAGTACTTC.

This clonotype was detected many times. This chain connects TRBV12-3 or TRBV12-4 to TRBJ1-6, with D perhaps matching TRBD1 (6 bases). V was clipped by 6 bases and J by 10 bases, with 19 bases between them. The CDR3 extends over 15 amino acids. The CDR3 reads CASSSSVGGLSPLHF. The CDR3 bases are TGTGCCAGCAGCTCCTCAGTAGGGGGGCTATCACCCCTCCACTTT.

The chain is built from TRBV7-3 and TRBJ2-6; D ambiguous. The CDR3 covers 15 residues. The V end was cut by 5 bases, the J end by 4 bases, with 12 bases between. Germline assignment: CDR1 SGHTA and CDR2 FQGTGA. CDR3 sequence reads: CASSLPPPGANVLTF. The CDR3 DNA sequence: TGTGCCAGCAGCCTGCCTCCTCCGGGGGCCAACGTCCTGACTTTC.

The rearrangement uses TRBV5-6 and TRBJ2-6; no definite D call. V was clipped by 5 bases and J by 0 bases, with 9 bases between them. The CDR3 has 15 residues. Germline loops: CDR1 SGHDT, CDR2 YYEEEE. CDR3 amino acids: CASSPPGSGANVLTF. DNA of the CDR3: TGTGCCAGCAGTCCGCCGGGCTCTGGGGCCAACGTCCTGACTTTC.

This clonotype showed up just once. The J gene is TRBJ2-3, the V gene TRBV4-1; possibly TRBD2 for D (6 bases). The V and J ends lost 0 bases and 2 bases respectively, with 9 bases between them. Per germline, CDR1 MGHRA and CDR2 YSYEKL. The CDR3 runs to 15 residues. The CDR3 nucleotides read TGCGCCAGCAGCCAAGACAGGACTAACACAGATACGCAGTATTTT. Its protein is CASSQDRTNTDTQYF.

The chain joins TRBV11-3 to TRBJ1-4; D gene uncertain. CDR3 length: 15 amino acids. Germline V gene data show CDR1 as SGHNT and CDR2 as YENEEA. Trimming took 2 bases from V and 6 from J, leaving 13 bases between them. The CDR3: CASSLRGFGDEKLFF. Written as DNA, the CDR3 is TGTGCCAGCAGCTTAAGAGGGTTCGGAGATGAAAAACTGTTTTTT.

The chain recombines TRBV4-2 with TRBJ2-7, with a possible D match to TRBD2 (6 bases). V was shortened by 0 bases and J by 5 bases, with 17 bases between the two germline ends. Germline V gene lookup returns CDR1 LGHNA and CDR2 YNFKEQ. The CDR3 runs to 16 residues. The chain's CDR3 is CASSQDYAGIPHEQYF. In DNA form, the CDR3 reads TGTGCCAGCAGCCAAGATTACGCGGGGATCCCCCACGAGCAGTACTTC.

This clonotype was recorded a few times. This chain links TRBV2 with TRBJ2-7, with D possibly TRBD1 on 5 matching bases. This CDR3 spans 14 amino acids. The ends were cut back, 3 bases at V and 0 bases at J, with 9 bases in the middle. Germline V lookup: CDR1 SNHLY, CDR2 FYNNEI. The CDR3 nucleotides are TGTGCCAGCAGTGAGCAGGGTTTCTCCTACGAGCAGTACTTC. Its translation: CASSEQGFSYEQYF. The full variable domain, with the rest looked up from reference TRBV2 and TRBJ2-7, is EPEVTQTPSHQVTQMGQEVILRCVPISNHLYFYWYRQILGQKVEFLVSFYNNEISEKSEIFDDQFSVERPDGSNFTLKIRSTKLEDSAMYFCASSEQGFSYEQYFGPGTRLTVT.

This chain uses TRBV12-3 or TRBV12-4 with TRBJ2-2; possible D gene TRBD2, 5 bases. The CDR3 is 14 residues long. The V end lost 4 bases, the J end lost 7 bases, and 13 bases lay between the germline ends. The CDR3 here is CASSSGLLSGELFF. CDR3 in DNA: TGTGCCAGCAGTTCCGGACTTCTTAGCGGGGAGCTGTTTTTT.

The sample holds a few counts of this clonotype. This chain connects TRBV25-1 to TRBJ2-1; D is perhaps TRBD1 (6 bases). The germline V and J ends were trimmed by 1 base and 5 bases, with 15 bases remaining between them. Germline CDR1 and CDR2: MGHDK and SYGVNS. The length of the CDR3 is 16 residues. The CDR3 reads CASSELGGIGDNEQFF. Here the CDR3 DNA reads TGTGCCAGCAGTGAATTAGGGGGTATAGGTGACAATGAGCAGTTCTTC.

V is TRBV7-9 and J is TRBJ2-5, with 10 bases lining up with TRBD1. Gene TRBJ2-7 matches the end of the DNA better, so the J call may be wrong. Germline CDR1 and CDR2: SEHNR and FQNEAQ (reference sequence). CDR3 length: 15 residues. DNA for the CDR3: TGTGCCAGCAGCGCAGACAGGGGGCGACCCTACGAGCAGTACTTC. As protein: CASSADRGRPYEQYF.

V is TRBV7-2 and J is TRBJ2-2; D might be TRBD1 or TRBD2, each matching 5 bases. With 4 bases removed from V and 8 bases from J, the gap between germline ends came to 14 bases. CDR3 size: 14 residues. CDR1 is SGHTA and CDR2 is FQGNSA in the germline V gene. The CDR3 sequence is CASSWGTVQGELFF. CDR3 nucleotides: TGTGCCAGCAGCTGGGGGACCGTTCAGGGGGAGCTGTTTTTT.

This clonotype was detected only a few times. The rearrangement links TRBV5-6 to TRBJ2-3, with D unclear. CDR1 SGHDT and CDR2 YYEEEE come from the germline V gene. The CDR3 covers 15 residues. With 4 bases removed from V and 1 base from J, the gap between germline ends came to 13 bases. DNA of the CDR3: TGTGCCAGCAGCCGCAAAAATGGAGGCACAGATACGCAGTATTTT. Translation gives CASSRKNGGTDTQYF.

The CDR3, as DNA: TGTGCCAGCAGTTACGCCAAGCGAACAGGGGAAAGCAATCAGCCCCAGCATTTT. This gives the protein CASSYAKRTGESNQPQHF. This chain joins TRBV6-2 or TRBV6-3 and TRBJ1-5; 7 nucleotides match TRBD1. J was trimmed by 1 base and V by 2 bases; bases with no gene match: 11. The germline V gene has CDR1 MNHEY and CDR2 SVGEGT. The CDR3 contains 18 residues.

This rearrangement joins TRBV5-1 to TRBJ2-7; 11 nucleotides match TRBD1. The CDR3 totals 13 residues. The V gene's germline CDR1 is SGHRS and CDR2 YFSETQ. V lost 2 bases and J lost 10; bases outside the gene matches: 5. In DNA, the CDR3 is TGCGCCAGCAGCTTTGGACAGGGGGCGAAACAGTACTTC. Translation gives CASSFGQGAKQYF.

The gene calls are TRBV20-1 and TRBJ2-1, with 8 bases aligning to TRBD1. Germline CDR1 reads DFQATT; CDR2 reads SNEGSKA (reference sequence). After removal of 0 bases from V and 3 bases from J, the junction contained 4 bases not matched to a gene. CDR3 length equals 15 residues. The CDR3 sequence is CSARDQGAGYNEQFF. DNA for the CDR3: TGCAGTGCTAGAGATCAGGGGGCCGGCTACAATGAGCAGTTCTTC.

This clonotype was counted at least ten times. V usage is TRBV7-9 and J usage is TRBJ1-1, with 10 nucleotides matching TRBD1. The CDR3 spans 14 residues. Losses at the gene ends were 5 bases for V and 4 bases for J; bases not matched to a gene: 4. CDR1 is SEHNR and CDR2 is FQNEAQ in the germline V gene (reference sequence). CDR3 in DNA: TGTGCCAGCAGCCATGGACAGGGGGGCACTGAAGCTTTCTTT. Translation: CASSHGQGGTEAFF.

V usage is TRBV20-1 and J usage is TRBJ2-1; 13 positions match TRBD2. The CDR3 has 17 residues. Trimming removed 4 bases from V and 0 bases from J; junction bases left unmatched: 6. Germline loops: CDR1 DFQATT, CDR2 SNEGSKA (reference sequence). In nucleotides, the CDR3 is TGCAGTGCTACGACTAGCGGGGGGACGAGCTCCTACAATGAGCAGTTCTTC. Its protein product is CSATTSGGTSSYNEQFF.

The gene calls are TRBV11-2 and TRBJ2-3, with unresolved D. The CDR3 has 14 amino acids. Trimming pared 5 bases from V and 2 bases from J, leaving 11 bases between. CDR1 and CDR2 from the germline V gene are SGHAT and FQNNGV. The CDR3 loop is CASSPELLTDTQYF. The CDR3, as DNA: TGTGCCAGCAGCCCCGAGCTACTCACAGATACGCAGTATTTT.

The rearrangement links TRBV24-1 to TRBJ2-1; 8 positions match TRBD1. The ends lost 7 bases at V and 0 bases at J; junction bases unmatched: 1. This CDR3 comprises 14 residues. Germline lookup yields CDR1 KGHDR and CDR2 SFDVKD. The chain's CDR3 is CATSTGGSYNEQFF. In nucleotides, the CDR3 is TGTGCCACCAGCACAGGGGGCTCCTACAATGAGCAGTTCTTC.

In this sample, this clonotype turned up a few times. This chain uses TRBV7-9 with TRBJ1-5; 7 positions match TRBD1. CDR1 and CDR2 (germline): SEHNR, FQNEAQ (reference sequence). The CDR3 is 14 residues long. Germline trimming cut 2 bases from V and 5 bases from J; bases unmatched to any gene: 3. CDR3 nucleotides: TGTGCCAGCAGCTTAAGGGACAGAGATCAGCCCCAGCATTTT. Translated: CASSLRDRDQPQHF.

This clonotype has more than one count but fewer than ten. The rearrangement uses TRBV28 and TRBJ2-7; D is uncertain. V lost 6 bases and J lost 0, with 6 bases in between. This CDR3 comprises 12 residues. Germline CDR1 is MDHEN and CDR2 is SYDVKM. The CDR3: CASRSNSYEQYF. CDR3 coding DNA: TGTGCCAGCAGATCTAACTCCTACGAGCAGTACTTC.